This T cell receptor beta chain is from a study of shared T cell receptors in the human thymus (dated by TCRdb to the early 2020s). As for the study more broadly: The study examined how self-reactive, shared T-cell receptor alpha chains are generated in the human thymus.

Libraries were prepared through the immunoSEQ multiplex PCR assay. What TCRdb holds here is the immuneACCESS table cut down to in-frame rearrangements. Part of the clones is not present; checked against another copy, under half of the missing clones reflect an unresolved V gene, and the others are unexplained. This sample is represented by some 400,000 clones; around 93% of them were singletons. The ten largest clones add up to about 0.02% of the sample. Note on this clone: Its binding antigen is unknown. One base away there is no much larger clone; base qualities are not given.

V lost 1 base and J lost 5 bases, and the count of bases not matched to a germline gene is 5. The CDR3, from cysteine to phenylalanine, totals 15 residues. The CDR3 DNA has 45 bases and is translated from base 1. Based on the germline V gene, the CDR1 and CDR2 sequences are MGHRA and YSYEKL. The chain joins TRBV4-1 to TRBJ2-5; 9 bases in between match TRBD2. This sequence originates from a human donor. Sequencing input: thymocytes. CDR3 reads: CASSQGTSVLETQYF. The DNA sequence reads TGCGCCAGCAGCCAAGGGACTAGCGTCCTCGAGACCCAGTACTTC.